These 3 T cell receptor beta chains were all obtained from the same sample, sequenced in a study of identical twins. TCRdb fed the 5' RACE reads into MiXCR, producing one record per CDR3 protein. The repertoire holds around 530,000 distinct CDR3 sequences, with roughly 15% as singletons. These same data were also listed under a study on yellow fever vaccine responses in identical twins.

Sequenced material: CD4+ T cells sorted from blood. These receptors were obtained from a young woman in good health.

The V call is TRBV18, the J call TRBJ2-2; TRBD2 might be the D (5 bases). The CDR3 sequence is 16 residues long. V lost 0 bases to trimming and J lost 2 bases, with 10 bases between them. The V gene's germline CDR1 is KGHSH and CDR2 LQKENI. The CDR3 here is CASSPPFAGNTGELFF. The CDR3 DNA reads TGTGCCAGCTCACCACCTTTTGCGGGCAACACCGGGGAGCTGTTTTTT.

The V call is TRBV7-3, the J call TRBJ2-3; the D gene could be TRBD1 or TRBD2 (6 bases each). Looked up from germline, CDR1 is SGHTA and CDR2 is FQGTGA. The CDR3 contains 14 residues. The V gene lost 2 bases and the J gene lost 7 bases, with 13 bases spanning the gap. For the CDR3, the DNA is TGTGCCAGCAGCTTAGAGGGGGGAGGATATACGCAGTATTTT. Translation gives CASSLEGGGYTQYF.

The sample holds a few counts of this clonotype. The chain employs TRBV10-3 and TRBJ2-1; 11 bases match TRBD1. The germline CDR1 and CDR2 sequences are ENHRY and SYGVKD. The CDR3 runs to 17 residues. J was trimmed by 1 base and V by 8 bases; bases with no gene match: 10. The CDR3 coding sequence is TGTGCCATCCTCGGACAGGGGGCGAGTGGATCCTACAATGAGCAGTTCTTC. Its protein product is CAILGQGASGSYNEQFF.